These T cell receptor beta chains were read from a single sample in a study of response to subunit inactivated influenza vaccine. MiXCR was run by TCRdb on the RT-PCR reads, yielding one entry per CDR3 protein. This table has about 620,000 distinct CDR3 sequences, about 10% appearing once. These data also formed part of another study, on T cells expressing NK-cell markers.

The specimen comprised PBMCs from blood, sampled on the day of vaccination. All receptors derive from a man over 45 who received an inactivated influenza vaccine. The CDR3 runs from the conserved cysteine through the conserved F or W. A D gene is named only where the DNA matches it firmly. Rows may omit the clone size; those that give it use once, few, many or a size class.

>few|TRBV7-2|NA|TRBJ2-3
CASSLRGAQYF
TGTGCCAGCAGCTTAAGGGGAGCGCAGTATTTT
>few|TRBV5-4|NA|TRBJ2-7
CASSLGVSRTPTYEQYF
TGTGCCAGCAGCTTGGGGGTGAGTAGGACACCCACCTACGAGCAGTACTTC
>NA|TRBV5-1|TRBD2|TRBJ2-1
CASSPGLVHYNEQFF
TGCGCCAGCAGCCCGGGACTAGTTCACTACAATGAGCAGTTCTTC
>NA|TRBV15|TRBD1|TRBJ2-7
CATSRGQSLAGEQYF
TGTGCCACCAGCAGGGGACAGAGTCTGGCTGGGGAGCAGTACTTC
>NA|TRBV5-4|NA|TRBJ2-5
CASSLGQQLQETQYF
TGTGCCAGCAGCTTGGGACAGCAATTACAAGAGACCCAGTACTTC
>few|TRBV30|TRBD1|TRBJ2-2
CAWTPNRGRTGELFF
TGTGCCTGGACGCCAAACAGGGGACGGACCGGGGAGCTGTTTTTT
>few|TRBV11-2|NA|TRBJ1-1
CASSFPQSGVGTDEAFF
TGTGCCAGCAGCTTCCCCCAGAGTGGTGTTGGGACGGATGAAGCTTTCTTT
>NA|TRBV20-1|NA|TRBJ2-2
CSAARGISGELFF
TGCAGTGCCGCACGGGGGATCTCCGGGGAGCTGTTTTTT
>many|TRBV2|TRBD2|TRBJ2-1
CASSRLAGASYNEQFF
TGTGCCAGCAGTCGACTAGCGGGGGCCTCCTACAATGAGCAGTTCTTC
>NA|TRBV5-1|TRBD2|TRBJ2-5
CASQTSAGGETQYF
TGCGCCAGCCAGACTAGCGCGGGCGGCGAGACCCAGTACTTC
>NA|TRBV5-1|TRBD2|TRBJ2-7
CASSLVASGSPEQYF
TGCGCCAGCAGCTTGGTGGCTAGCGGGAGCCCCGAGCAGTACTTC
>few|TRBV11-1|NA|TRBJ2-5
CASSHSRSSETQYF
TGTGCCAGCAGCCATAGCAGGAGTTCAGAGACCCAGTACTTC
>many|TRBV4-1|NA|TRBJ2-2
CASSQEVLPNTGELFF
TGCGCCAGCAGCCAAGAGGTCCTGCCGAACACCGGGGAGCTGTTTTTT
>few|TRBV7-2|NA|TRBJ2-5
CASSFNRQETQYF
TGTGCCAGCAGCTTTAACAGGCAAGAGACCCAGTACTTC